These 30 T cell receptor beta chains were sequenced from one sample in a study of blood T cell repertoires in COVID-19. Repertoires were generated with immunoSEQ multiplex PCR, while TCRdb's copy carries only in-frame clones and drops some. Of roughly 6,100 clones in the sample, around nine tenths were seen once. Sequencing input: peripheral blood. The receptor source for this set is a human donor in a cohort sampled during active COVID-19.

The chain carries TRBV5-8 and TRBJ1-2; 9 bases fit TRBD1. The V gene's germline CDR1 is SGHTS and CDR2 YDEGEE. Unmatched junction bases numbered 4, after V lost 2 bases and J lost 5 bases. This CDR3 contains 14 residues. DNA for the CDR3: TGTGCCAGCAGCTTTGGGACAGGGAATTATGGCTACACCTTC. Translation gives CASSFGTGNYGYTF.

This clone was counted once. The J gene is TRBJ2-1, the V gene TRBV13, with 8 bases that match TRBD2. J lost 6 bases, V lost 6 bases, and 13 bases had no gene match. The CDR3 extends over 16 amino acids. Germline V lookup: CDR1 PRHDT, CDR2 FYEKMQ (reference sequence). The CDR3 loop reads CASSFPGREGRNEQFF. In DNA form, the CDR3 reads TGTGCCAGCAGTTTCCCCGGTCGGGAGGGCCGCAATGAGCAGTTCTTC.

The chain uses TRBV4-1 and TRBJ2-4, with 7 bases that match TRBD1. This CDR3 has 16 residues. Trimming at V came to 3 bases and at J to 8 bases, leaving 13 bases not matched to a gene. From germline, CDR1 is MGHRA and CDR2 YSYEKL. The CDR3 sequence: CASSQATGVAIHIQYF. The CDR3 DNA reads TGCGCCAGCAGCCAGGCTACAGGGGTGGCGATCCACATTCAGTACTTC.

The chain carries TRBV7-9 and TRBJ1-5; D not resolved. Per the germline V gene, CDR1 is SEHNR and CDR2 is FQNEAQ (reference sequence). The CDR3 is 15 residues long. V lost 5 bases to trimming and J lost 7 bases, with 18 bases between them. CDR3 in DNA: TGTGCCAGCAGCAACCAAGACGGTGCGGGGCAGCCCCAGCATTTT. Its protein product is CASSNQDGAGQPQHF.

The chain uses TRBV7-9 and TRBJ1-2; D is perhaps TRBD1 (5 bases). This CDR3 spans 15 amino acids. In germline, CDR1 is SEHNR, CDR2 FQNEAQ (reference sequence). Trimming took off 1 base at V and 4 bases at J, with 13 bases between the two ends. CDR3 DNA: TGTGCCAGCAGCTTAGTTCAGGCAGGGATCTATGGCTACACCTTC. Protein product: CASSLVQAGIYGYTF.

This chain joins TRBV27 and TRBJ2-7; 9 positions agree with TRBD2. The CDR3 contains 15 residues. Germline V gene data show CDR1 as MNHEY and CDR2 as SMNVEV (reference sequence). V shed 4 bases, J shed 1 base, and the junction held 5 bases outside the gene matches. DNA for the CDR3: TGTGCCAGCAGTTCATTAGCGGGAGAGTCCTACGAGCAGTACTTC. Protein: CASSSLAGESYEQYF.

V usage is TRBV29-1 and J usage is TRBJ1-5; the D gene is possibly TRBD1 (6 bases). This CDR3 is built from 14 residues. Per the germline V gene, CDR1 is SQVTM and CDR2 is ANQGSEA. The CDR3 DNA reads as TGCAGAGGACAGTTTACGGATAGCAATCAGCCCCAGCATTTT. It codes for CRGQFTDSNQPQHF.

The chain joins TRBV9 to TRBJ1-5, with D hard to call. The germline CDR1 and CDR2 sequences are SGDLS and YYNGEE. The CDR3 sequence is 14 residues long. Trimming removed 2 bases at V and 3 bases at J, with 9 bases between. The CDR3 DNA follows: TGTGCCAGCAGCGTTGGAGGACCCAATCAGCCCCAGCATTTT. Protein product: CASSVGGPNQPQHF.

The chain links TRBV29-1 to TRBJ2-7; 9 bases line up with TRBD1. With 3 bases clipped from V and 4 bases from J, the junction kept 10 bases outside the gene matches. Germline V lookup: CDR1 SQVTM, CDR2 ANQGSEA. The CDR3 totals 15 residues. CDR3 DNA: TGCAGCGTTGAGGACCCGGGACAGGGCTTGTACGAGCAGTACTTC. Amino acid sequence: CSVEDPGQGLYEQYF.

The V call is TRBV10-3, the J call TRBJ1-3; 9 nucleotides line up with TRBD1. After removal of 11 bases from V and 2 bases from J, the junction contained 10 bases not matched to a gene. The CDR3 is 15 residues long. The germline V gene encodes CDR1 ENHRY and CDR2 SYGVKD. The CDR3 sequence is CAVSGTGTPGNTIYF. DNA for the CDR3: TGTGCCGTATCCGGGACAGGGACACCTGGAAACACCATATATTTT.

The chain has TRBV3-1 (or the pseudogene TRBV3-2) and TRBJ1-1; no definite D call. Germline V gives CDR1 LGHDT, CDR2 YNNKEL (reference sequence). The V and J ends lost 1 base and 6 bases respectively, with 6 bases between them. The CDR3 covers 12 residues. CDR3 sequence: CASSQGLAEAFF. The DNA of the CDR3 is TGTGCCAGCAGCCAAGGGCTGGCTGAAGCTTTCTTT.

Here the CDR3 DNA reads TGTGCCAGCAGCCAACAACTAGCTTCGTACAACAATGAGCAGTTCTTC. Its translation is CASSQQLASYNNEQFF. The V and J genes are TRBV5-4 and TRBJ2-1, with D tentatively TRBD2 (6 bases). The germline gives CDR1 SGHNT, CDR2 YYREEE (reference sequence). This CDR3 is built from 16 residues. Trimming left V 4 bases short and J 5 bases short, with 19 bases between.

The chain employs TRBV28 and TRBJ2-3, with 8 bases aligning to TRBD2. CDR1 and CDR2 from the germline V gene are MDHEN and SYDVKM. CDR3 length: 16 amino acids. The V and J ends lost 8 bases and 4 bases, in that order; junction bases with no gene match: 14. CDR3 sequence (DNA): TGTGCCAGCGCGTTAGGGGGAGCGGGAGTAGCAGATACGCAGTATTTT. This sequence encodes CASALGGAGVADTQYF.

This chain links TRBV6-4 with TRBJ2-7, with 9 bases aligning to TRBD2. Germline V gives CDR1 MRHNA, CDR2 SNTAGT. CDR3 length: 15 amino acids. Trimming at V came to 4 bases and at J to 4 bases, leaving 8 bases not matched to a gene. The DNA of the CDR3 is TGTGCCAGCAGTGCCCGGACTAGCGCGATTTACGAGCAGTACTTC. It is translated as CASSARTSAIYEQYF.

This clone came up a few times. The chain combines TRBV28 with TRBJ1-5; maybe TRBD1 (5 bases). Deletions cut 10 bases from V and 1 base from J, with 17 bases between. CDR1 is MDHEN and CDR2 is SYDVKM in the germline V gene. The CDR3 extends over 15 amino acids. The CDR3 DNA reads as TGTGCCACCCAACTCAGGGTAGGGAGCAATCAGCCCCAGCATTTT. Translating it yields CATQLRVGSNQPQHF.

The CDR3 region is CASSPLGGVPNEQFF. The CDR3 nucleotides read TGTGCCAGCAGCCCCCTGGGGGGAGTACCCAATGAGCAGTTCTTC. V is TRBV7-3 and J is TRBJ2-1; D is possibly TRBD2 (6 bases). The length of the CDR3 is 15 residues. V shed 5 bases and J shed 6 bases, with 17 bases lying between them. CDR1 is SGHTA, CDR2 FQGTGA, per germline.

The chain recombines TRBV6-5 with TRBJ2-7, with TRBD2 matching 10 bases. The CDR3 length is 15 residues. Germline V CDR1 and CDR2: MNHEY, SVGAGI. Germline trimming cut 6 bases from V and 0 bases from J; bases unmatched to any gene: 5. CDR3 loop: CASRGLATRSYEQYF. The CDR3 DNA reads TGTGCCAGCAGGGGACTAGCGACGCGCTCCTACGAGCAGTACTTC.

The chain links TRBV28 to TRBJ1-3; D gene uncertain. The CDR3 contains 12 residues. The germline CDR1 and CDR2 sequences are MDHEN and SYDVKM. Deletions cut 11 bases from V and 3 bases from J, with 11 bases between. CDR3 loop: CASWENGNTIYF. CDR3 DNA: TGTGCCTCCTGGGAGAATGGAAACACCATATATTTT.

V gene TRBV24-1 combines with J gene TRBJ1-5, with 8 bases aligning to TRBD1. J gave up 4 bases and V 4 bases, and 11 bases lay outside the gene matches. This CDR3 region has 17 residues. CDR1 and CDR2 from the germline V gene are KGHDR and SFDVKD. CDR3 sequence: CATSDSRQGPLNQPQHF. CDR3 sequence (DNA): TGTGCCACCAGTGACTCCCGACAGGGGCCCTTAAATCAGCCCCAGCATTTT.

The V and J genes are TRBV6-5 and TRBJ2-2; D gene uncertain. Germline-derived CDR1 and CDR2 are MNHEY and SVGAGI. The CDR3 covers 12 residues. V shed 6 bases and J shed 2 bases, with 4 bases lying between them. DNA for the CDR3: TGTGCCAGCAGGCGAAACACCGGGGAGCTGTTTTTT. This translates into CASRRNTGELFF.

The rearrangement links TRBV4-2 to TRBJ2-1, with no clear D. The V end was cut by 4 bases, the J end by 0 bases, with 13 bases between. This CDR3 region has 16 residues. Germline V gives CDR1 LGHNA, CDR2 YNFKEQ. This CDR3 reads CASSPTPLSSYNEQFF. The CDR3 coding sequence is TGTGCCAGCAGCCCTACCCCGTTAAGCTCCTACAATGAGCAGTTCTTC.

This sequence joins TRBV6-2 or TRBV6-3 and TRBJ1-1; D perhaps matches TRBD1 (6 bases). V was pared by 5 bases and J by 7 bases, with 14 bases between. Germline V gene data show CDR1 as MNHEY and CDR2 as SVGEGT. The CDR3 has 13 amino acids. The CDR3 DNA reads TGTGCCAGCAGTGCCCGGGACACCGATGAAGCTTTCTTT. This translates into CASSARDTDEAFF.

J is TRBJ2-1 and V is TRBV19; TRBD2 might be the D (6 bases). V lost 8 bases and J lost 0, with 11 bases in between. Germline V lookup: CDR1 LNHDA, CDR2 SQIVND (reference sequence). This CDR3 contains 14 residues. This CDR3 is CASVAESSYNEQFF. CDR3 nucleotide sequence: TGTGCCAGTGTAGCGGAAAGCTCCTACAATGAGCAGTTCTTC.

J is TRBJ1-3 and V is TRBV5-6; D is perhaps TRBD1 (5 bases). V shed 4 bases and J shed 2 bases, with 13 bases lying between them. The CDR3 contains 15 residues. CDR1 is SGHDT, CDR2 YYEEEE, per germline. The CDR3 DNA sequence: TGTGCCAGCAGCGAGGCAGGGTCTGCTGGAAACACCATATATTTT. Protein: CASSEAGSAGNTIYF.

This clone was seen a single time. This chain connects TRBV7-3 to TRBJ2-1; TRBD2 matches 12 bases. V was pared by 5 bases and J by 4 bases, with 6 bases of the junction left unmatched. CDR1 is SGHTA and CDR2 is FQGTGA in the germline V gene. This CDR3 region has 16 residues. CDR3 residues: CASSGGLAGLYNEQFF. CDR3 sequence (DNA): TGTGCCAGCAGCGGTGGACTAGCGGGACTTTACAATGAGCAGTTCTTC.

The chain links TRBV28 to TRBJ2-7; 7 nucleotides align to TRBD1. V lost 6 bases and J lost 7; bases outside the gene matches: 9. Germline V lookup: CDR1 MDHEN, CDR2 SYDVKM. The CDR3 contains 13 residues. DNA of the CDR3: TGTGCCAGCAGCCCCCCGACAGGGTATGAGCAGTACTTC. Translating gives CASSPPTGYEQYF.

The chain recombines TRBV6-2 or TRBV6-3 with TRBJ2-3; no firm D call. This CDR3 has 16 amino acids. The germline gives CDR1 MNHEY, CDR2 SVGEGT. V was clipped by 2 bases and J by 0 bases, with 12 bases between them. This chain's CDR3 is CASSYVLLASTDTQYF. CDR3 DNA sequence: TGTGCCAGCAGTTACGTTCTATTAGCTAGCACAGATACGCAGTATTTT.

This rearrangement joins TRBV4-3 to TRBJ2-2, with 10 nucleotides matching TRBD2. Germline V gene lookup returns CDR1 LGHNA and CDR2 YSLEER. The CDR3 sequence is 15 residues long. The J segment lost 3 bases and the V segment lost 3 bases, leaving 1 base of the junction unmatched. CDR3 DNA: TGCGCCAGCAGCCACGGACTAGCGGACACCGGGGAGCTGTTTTTT. Residues: CASSHGLADTGELFF.

This sequence joins TRBV3-1 (or the pseudogene TRBV3-2) and TRBJ2-3, with 8 bases aligning to TRBD2. After removal of 1 base from V and 0 bases from J, the junction contained 9 bases not matched to a gene. CDR1 is LGHDT, CDR2 YNNKEL, per germline (reference sequence). CDR3 size: 18 residues. The CDR3 region is CASSQGAGGPSSTDTQYF. The CDR3, as DNA: TGTGCCAGCAGCCAAGGGGCGGGGGGACCTAGCAGCACAGATACGCAGTATTTT.

The chain joins TRBV4-3 to TRBJ2-1; TRBD1 matches 11 bases. J lost 6 bases, V lost 0 bases, and 4 bases had no gene match. The CDR3 covers 16 residues. Germline-derived CDR1 and CDR2 are LGHNA and YSLEER. CDR3: CASSQEPGTGGNEQFF. The CDR3 DNA reads TGCGCCAGCAGCCAAGAACCCGGGACAGGGGGCAATGAGCAGTTCTTC.